These 14 T cell receptor beta chains came from one sample sequenced in a study of T cells in Graves' hyperthyroidism and ophthalmopathy. RNA transcripts provided the source from which TCR beta CDR3 regions were amplified. First-round RT-PCR with HTBI primers amplified the TCR CDR3 region. TCRdb itself ran the multiplex PCR reads through MiXCR, one entry per CDR3 protein. This repertoire shows approximately 400,000 distinct CDR3 sequences, approximately 15% found once; its top ten account for 11%. Sequenced sample: blood. The source of these receptors is a woman in her fifties or sixties with Graves' hyperthyroidism.

This chain connects TRBV27 to TRBJ1-5; D is unresolved. The CDR3 covers 15 residues. The germline CDR1 and CDR2 sequences are MNHEY and SMNVEV (reference sequence). Trimming took off 3 bases at V and 4 bases at J, with 13 bases between the two ends. The CDR3 region has the DNA TGTGCCAGCAGTTTTGTTCCGGGCCTGAATCAGCCCCAGCATTTT. Amino acid sequence: CASSFVPGLNQPQHF.

There are a few counts of this clonotype. The V gene is TRBV20-1, the J gene TRBJ1-1; D gene uncertain. Trimming took 0 bases from V and 2 from J, leaving 10 bases between them. Germline loops: CDR1 DFQATT, CDR2 SNEGSKA (reference sequence). This CDR3 comprises 14 residues. The CDR3 is CSARDLAGNTEAFF. Here the CDR3 DNA reads TGCAGTGCTAGAGATCTGGCCGGTAACACTGAAGCTTTCTTT.

This clonotype was observed at least ten times. In DNA form, the CDR3 reads TGTGCCAGCCCGCCCGTCACACCAACGAACACCGGGGAGCTGTTTTTT. Its protein product is CASPPVTPTNTGELFF. The chain couples TRBV7-9 to TRBJ2-2; no reliable D call. Germline V gene lookup returns CDR1 SEHNR and CDR2 FQNEAQ (reference sequence). V lost 8 bases and J 0 bases, leaving 16 bases between the germline ends. The CDR3 is made up of 16 amino acids.

This chain connects TRBV10-3 to TRBJ1-2; D call uncertain. Germline values: CDR1 ENHRY, CDR2 SYGVKD. This CDR3 is built from 14 residues. V was pared by 4 bases and J by 8 bases, with 17 bases between. CDR3 sequence reads: CAISGFKTATGYTF. Written as DNA, the CDR3 is TGTGCCATCAGTGGGTTTAAAACAGCCACCGGCTACACCTTC.

The rearrangement uses TRBV27 and TRBJ1-6; D perhaps matches TRBD1 (5 bases). V gave up 8 bases and J gave up 7 bases, with 12 bases separating them. CDR1 and CDR2 from the germline V gene are MNHEY and SMNVEV (reference sequence). This CDR3 comprises 13 residues. The CDR3 region is CASGAVLNSPLHF. In DNA form, the CDR3 reads TGTGCCAGCGGGGCAGTTTTAAATTCACCCCTCCACTTT.

In its sample, this clonotype was seen many times. J is TRBJ2-7 and V is TRBV5-8; possibly TRBD2 for D (6 bases). With 4 bases removed from V and 3 bases from J, the gap between germline ends came to 11 bases. Germline V gene lookup returns CDR1 SGHTS and CDR2 YDEGEE. The length of the CDR3 is 13 residues. The CDR3 DNA is TGTGCCAGCAGCATGGGACTTCGCTACGAGCAGTACTTC. It codes for CASSMGLRYEQYF.

This clonotype was recorded a few times. Germline is not matched at one junction end, which may reflect a read error. This chain joins TRBV5-1 and TRBJ1-3, with a possible D match to TRBD1 (5 bases). Germline V gene sequence: CDR1 SGHRS, CDR2 YFSETQ. The CDR3 is 15 amino acids. Here the CDR3 DNA reads TGCGCCGGCAGCTTGGATGGGGGAGCTGGAAACACCATATATTTT. It is translated as CAGSLDGGAGNTIYF.

This clonotype was observed many times. The rearrangement uses TRBV4-1 and TRBJ2-1; D is perhaps TRBD2 (5 bases). The CDR3 runs to 17 residues. Trimming left V 5 bases short and J 0 bases short, with 17 bases between. The germline gives CDR1 MGHRA, CDR2 YSYEKL. The CDR3 DNA follows: TGCGCCAGCAGCAGTCGGAGCGGCCGCCTCTCCTACAATGAGCAGTTCTTC. Translation: CASSSRSGRLSYNEQFF.

The V gene is TRBV11-3, the J gene TRBJ2-2; 8 nucleotides line up with TRBD2. The CDR3 is 16 amino acids. V gave up 0 bases and J gave up 5 bases; unmatched junction bases: 5. Per the germline V gene, CDR1 is SGHNT and CDR2 is YENEEA. The CDR3 loop is CASSLDGTRKTGELFF. CDR3 bases: TGTGCCAGCAGCTTAGACGGGACTAGAAAGACCGGGGAGCTGTTTTTT.

This clonotype was seen at least ten times. The gene calls are TRBV5-1 and TRBJ1-2; D may be TRBD1 (5 bases). V was pared by 0 bases and J by 4 bases, with 13 bases between. The CDR3 totals 15 residues. CDR1 is SGHRS and CDR2 is YFSETQ in the germline V gene. The CDR3 loop is CASSLAPGHPYGYTF. CDR3 coding DNA: TGCGCCAGCAGCTTGGCCCCCGGACATCCCTATGGCTACACCTTC.

The J gene is TRBJ1-2, the V gene TRBV27; D remains unclear. This CDR3 region has 14 residues. Germline V gene lookup returns CDR1 MNHEY and CDR2 SMNVEV (reference sequence). Trimming stripped 5 bases from V and 3 bases from J, with 13 bases between. The CDR3 spells CASSPPFGDYGYTF. CDR3 nucleotide sequence: TGTGCCAGCAGTCCACCGTTCGGGGACTATGGCTACACCTTC.

This clonotype was recorded at least ten times. V is TRBV2 and J is TRBJ1-1, with D perhaps TRBD1 (5 bases). V lost 7 bases and J 4 bases, leaving 10 bases between the germline ends. This CDR3 comprises 12 residues. Germline loops: CDR1 SNHLY, CDR2 FYNNEI. CDR3 protein: CASNAGGTEAFF. DNA of the CDR3: TGTGCCAGCAATGCGGGGGGCACTGAAGCTTTCTTT.

The chain employs TRBV12-3 or TRBV12-4 and TRBJ1-6; TRBD1 aligns across 8 bases. The CDR3 consists of 15 residues. J gave up 6 bases and V 6 bases, and 7 bases lay outside the gene matches. The CDR3 coding sequence is TGTGCCAGCAGACACCGGACAGGGACTAATTCACCCCTCCACTTT. Translating gives CASRHRTGTNSPLHF.

There are many counts of this clonotype. The DNA for the CDR3 is TGTGCCAGCAGCAAACGAGTTGCCAAAAACATTCAGTACTTC. This gives the protein CASSKRVAKNIQYF. The chain couples TRBV28 to TRBJ2-4; D is undetermined. The CDR3 length is 14 residues. CDR1 and CDR2 (germline): MDHEN, SYDVKM. V lost 6 bases and J lost 1, with 10 bases in between.